These 5 T cell receptor beta chains came from one sample sequenced in a study of human T cells and chemical hapten exposure. TCRdb ran MiXCR on the RACE reads and lists one entry per CDR3 protein. The table lists some 350,000 distinct CDR3 sequences, roughly 6.9% of them singletons, with 8% to 9% in the top ten. Time point described: patch test 1, 2 weeks after DPC sensitization. The treatment: therapeutic diphenylcyclopropenone sensitization with weekly scalp DPC. The sequencing here drew on whole blood, taken in connection with sensitization to the hapten diphenylcyclopropenone (DPC). The receptors stem from a woman aged 18 to 35 with alopecia areata. Some clones in this sample may be carry-over from other donors' samples.

This clonotype has a handful of counts. This chain links TRBV14 with TRBJ2-1; possibly TRBD1 for D (6 bases). This CDR3 comprises 15 residues. The germline gives CDR1 SGHDN, CDR2 FVKESK. The V gene lost 3 bases and the J gene lost 4 bases, with 13 bases spanning the gap. In DNA form, the CDR3 reads TGTGCCAGCAGCCATTGGGGGCCCGGGTACAATGAGCAGTTCTTC. This gives the protein CASSHWGPGYNEQFF. The whole variable domain, filled in from reference TRBV14 and TRBJ2-1, reads EAGVTQFPSHSVIEKGQTVTLRCDPISGHDNLYWYRRVMGKEIKFLLHFVKESKQDESGMPNNRFLAERTGGTYSTLKVQPAELEDSGVYFCASSHWGPGYNEQFFGPGTRLTVL.

The CDR3 coding sequence is TGTGCCAGCAGCCCTGGGGACTTATCCACAGATACGCAGTATTTT. It is translated as CASSPGDLSTDTQYF. The gene calls are TRBV9 and TRBJ2-3; perhaps TRBD2 as D (6 bases). Per germline, CDR1 SGDLS and CDR2 YYNGEE. This CDR3 comprises 15 residues. Deletions cut 4 bases from V and 2 bases from J, with 14 bases between.

The genes are TRBV24-1 and TRBJ2-1, with no clear D. This CDR3 spans 16 amino acids. Trimming left V 5 bases short and J 10 bases short, with 23 bases between. Germline CDR1 is KGHDR and CDR2 is SFDVKD. The DNA for the CDR3 is TGTGCCACCAGTGCCGCCGAAGCAGGAAACGACGAGGAGCAGTTCTTC. Encoded protein: CATSAAEAGNDEEQFF.

V is TRBV7-9 and J is TRBJ1-4, with no clear D. Per the germline V gene, CDR1 is SEHNR and CDR2 is FQNEAQ (reference sequence). This CDR3 spans 17 amino acids. The germline V and J ends were trimmed by 4 bases and 8 bases, with 23 bases remaining between them. The CDR3 DNA reads TGTGCCAGCAGCTGGCCGGGAGCTAGGAGGAGTAACGAAAAACTGTTTTTT. It is translated as CASSWPGARRSNEKLFF.

In this sample, this clonotype turned up a few times. The V and J genes are TRBV3-1 and TRBJ2-1; 7 bases are shared with TRBD1. The germline CDR1 and CDR2 sequences are LGHDT and YNNKEL (reference sequence). The CDR3 runs to 18 residues. The ends lost 3 bases at V and 4 bases at J; junction bases unmatched: 15. The CDR3 here is CASSHDSFEGAGYNEQFF. Written as DNA, the CDR3 is TGTGCCAGCAGCCATGACTCATTCGAGGGGGCTGGGTACAATGAGCAGTTCTTC.